The sample holds one count of the clone carrying this TCR beta chain. The data were obtained in a study of T cell responses to AZD1222 COVID-19 vaccine. TCRdb's table, derived via immunoSEQ multiplex PCR, lists solely in-frame clones and lacks some. The data contain about 130,000 clones, roughly 93% of them seen just once; the ten biggest clones take up approximately 3.3%. The clonotype originates from an adult in good health. Sequenced here: peripheral blood, sampled on day 0 of AZD1222 vaccination.

CDR3 amino acids: CASSLYYGYTF. In DNA, the CDR3 is TGTGCCAGCAGTTTATATTATGGCTACACCTTC. This chain connects TRBV28 to TRBJ1-2; no definite D call. There are 11 residues in the CDR3. V was clipped by 1 base and J by 5 bases, with 2 bases between them. Germline V gives CDR1 MDHEN, CDR2 SYDVKM.